These 21 T cell receptor beta chains share one sample of origin, sequenced in a study of blood T cell repertoires in COVID-19. Sequenced by immunoSEQ multiplex PCR; TCRdb stores in-frame clones only, minus some. The table has 150,000 to 200,000 clones, around 87% seen once; the top ten hold 2.5% to 3%. The sample consisted of peripheral blood. The receptors come from a woman aged 80 or over with COVID-19, enrolled during active disease.

The chain's CDR3 is CASSRGGTSGSSRLYF. CDR3 DNA: TGTGCCAGCAGTCGAGGGGGGACTAGCGGTTCTTCTCGTCTGTATTTT. The V and J genes are TRBV6-6 and TRBJ2-3; 11 nucleotides align to TRBD2. CDR3 length: 16 residues. Germline V gene lookup returns CDR1 MNHNY and CDR2 SVGAGI (reference sequence). With V trimmed by 5 bases and J by 14 bases, 18 bases remained unmatched.

The V and J genes are TRBV5-1 and TRBJ2-3; TRBD2 aligns across 7 bases. The CDR3 runs 16 residues. Germline-derived CDR1 and CDR2 are SGHRS and YFSETQ. The V gene end was trimmed by 4 bases and the J gene end by 0 bases; junction bases not matched to a gene: 8. The CDR3, as DNA: TGCGCCAGCAGCGGGGAGGGGACGGTGAGCACAGATACGCAGTATTTT. Amino acids: CASSGEGTVSTDTQYF.

This clone was observed a single time. The chain uses TRBV10-3 and TRBJ1-5; 10 positions match TRBD1. Germline values: CDR1 ENHRY, CDR2 SYGVKD. This CDR3 is 14 amino acids long. V lost 5 bases, J lost 4 bases, and 2 bases stayed unmatched. The CDR3 bases are TGTGCCATCAGTCGGGACAGGGGAAATCAGCCCCAGCATTTT. It is translated as CAISRDRGNQPQHF.

This rearrangement joins TRBV5-1 to TRBJ1-3, with 7 bases lining up with TRBD1. V dropped 4 bases and J dropped 0; count of bases not matched to a gene: 13. The V gene's germline CDR1 is SGHRS and CDR2 YFSETQ. The CDR3 covers 18 residues. The CDR3 spells CASSPIPLTGNSGNTIYF. The CDR3 coding sequence is TGCGCCAGCAGCCCGATCCCCCTGACAGGGAACTCTGGAAACACCATATATTTT. Using reference TRBV5-1 and TRBJ1-3 for the parts outside the CDR3, the full variable domain is KAGVTQTPRYLIKTRGQQVTLSCSPISGHRSVSWYQQTPGQGLQFLFEYFSETQRNKGNFPGRFSGRQFSNSRSEMNVSTLELGDSALYLCASSPIPLTGNSGNTIYFGEGSWLTVV.

The chain uses TRBV5-6 and TRBJ2-6; 7 nucleotides line up with TRBD2. Trimming took 6 bases from V and 0 from J; bases not matched to a gene: 6. The CDR3 is 16 amino acids. CDR1 SGHDT and CDR2 YYEEEE come from the germline V gene. For the CDR3, the DNA is TGTGCCAGCACTCGGGGAGGGTCCTCTGGGGCCAACGTCCTGACTTTC. It specifies CASTRGGSSGANVLTF.

This clone showed up just once. The chain joins TRBV28 to TRBJ1-4; D ambiguous. CDR3 size: 15 residues. V lost 8 bases, J lost 7 bases, and 20 bases lay in between. Germline-derived CDR1 and CDR2 are MDHEN and SYDVKM. The CDR3 nucleotides read TGTGCCAGCCCGCTAACGGCCCGGGAGGGTGAAAAACTGTTTTTT. This translates into CASPLTAREGEKLFF.

V gene TRBV3-1 (or the pseudogene TRBV3-2) combines with J gene TRBJ1-6; no firm D call. Germline V gene sequence: CDR1 LGHDT, CDR2 YNNKEL (reference sequence). This CDR3 comprises 13 residues. Trimming removed 2 bases at V and 5 bases at J, with 4 bases between. CDR3: CASSQLDNSPLHF. The CDR3, as DNA: TGTGCCAGCAGCCAACTTGATAATTCACCCCTCCACTTT.

The chain carries TRBV19 and TRBJ2-7; D is possibly TRBD1 (6 bases). Trimming took 1 base from V and 0 from J, leaving 19 bases between them. The CDR3 length is 18 residues. CDR1 is LNHDA, CDR2 SQIVND, per germline (reference sequence). CDR3 in amino acids: CASSIVLRVGDNSYEQYF. The CDR3 DNA reads as TGTGCCAGTAGTATAGTCCTCCGGGTGGGGGACAACTCCTACGAGCAGTACTTC.

The rearrangement uses TRBV3-1 (or the pseudogene TRBV3-2) and TRBJ2-5; 10 nucleotides align to TRBD2. Germline values: CDR1 LGHDT, CDR2 YNNKEL (reference sequence). The length of the CDR3 is 16 residues. Unmatched junction bases numbered 4, after V lost 1 base and J lost 2 bases. Here the CDR3 reads CASSQGPGLAQETQYF. The CDR3 nucleotides read TGTGCCAGCAGCCAAGGACCGGGACTAGCGCAAGAGACCCAGTACTTC.

This clone has just one count. V is TRBV29-1 and J is TRBJ2-7, with D tentatively TRBD1 (6 bases). The CDR3 consists of 12 residues. CDR1 is SQVTM, CDR2 ANQGSEA, per germline. Trimming took 6 bases from V and 5 from J, leaving 14 bases between them. Here the CDR3 reads CSVVQGRDEQYF. The CDR3, as DNA: TGCAGCGTAGTACAGGGTCGGGACGAGCAGTACTTC.

The CDR3 spells CASSRTGAYEQYF. The CDR3 DNA is TGTGCCAGCAGCCGGACAGGGGCCTACGAGCAGTACTTC. The chain links TRBV7-2 to TRBJ2-7, with 9 nucleotides matching TRBD1. The ends lost 5 bases at V and 2 bases at J; junction bases unmatched: 1. Germline CDR1 reads SGHTA; CDR2 reads FQGNSA. This CDR3 region has 13 residues.

The chain links TRBV6-5 to TRBJ1-1; D gene ambiguous. V gave up 7 bases and J gave up 11 bases, with 14 bases separating them. The CDR3 consists of 11 residues. Germline values: CDR1 MNHEY, CDR2 SVGAGI. The CDR3 reads CASTDTGSAFF. CDR3 bases: TGTGCCAGCACCGATACGGGGTCCGCTTTCTTT.

In DNA form, the CDR3 reads TGTGCCAGCAGTTTATCGGGTGGGGCTGAACAGCCCCAGCATTTT. Translation: CASSLSGGAEQPQHF. This sequence joins TRBV27 and TRBJ1-5; a weak D match, TRBD1 (5 bases). Trimming took off 0 bases at V and 7 bases at J, with 13 bases between the two ends. In germline, CDR1 is MNHEY, CDR2 SMNVEV (reference sequence). The CDR3 spans 15 residues.

The V call is TRBV7-8, the J call TRBJ1-6, with a weak D call TRBD1 (6 bases). This CDR3 has 15 amino acids. Trimming removed 1 base from V and 9 bases from J, with 13 bases in between. CDR1 and CDR2 (germline): SGHVS, FQNEAQ. The CDR3 DNA follows: TGTGCCAGCAGCTTAGGGACAGCATCTTTTTCACCCCTCCACTTT. It is translated as CASSLGTASFSPLHF. The full variable domain, its missing parts supplied by reference TRBV7-8 and TRBJ1-6, is GAGVSQSPRYKVAKRGQDVALRCDPISGHVSLFWYQQALGQGPEFLTYFQNEAQLDKSGLPSDRFFAERPEGSVSTLKIQRTQQEDSAVYLCASSLGTASFSPLHFGNGTRLTVT.

The chain carries TRBV7-3 and TRBJ2-1; 9 positions match TRBD2. CDR1 and CDR2 from the germline V gene are SGHTA and FQGTGA. CDR3 length: 14 amino acids. The V segment lost 6 bases and the J segment 7 bases; nucleotides outside the gene matches: 7. Written as DNA, the CDR3 is TGTGCCAGCAGTAACGGACTAGCGCCGAATGAGCAGTTCTTC. Translating it yields CASSNGLAPNEQFF. The full variable domain, its missing parts supplied by reference TRBV7-3 and TRBJ2-1, is GAGVSQTPSNKVTEKGKYVELRCDPISGHTALYWYRQSLGQGPEFLIYFQGTGAADDSGLPNDRFFAVRPEGSVSTLKIQRTERGDSAVYLCASSNGLAPNEQFFGPGTRLTVL.

CDR3 sequence: CASSLSGLNYEQYF. The DNA for the CDR3 is TGTGCCAGCAGTTTAAGCGGACTGAACTACGAGCAGTACTTC. The chain is built from TRBV28 and TRBJ2-7; D may be TRBD2 (5 bases). The CDR3 covers 14 residues. The germline gives CDR1 MDHEN, CDR2 SYDVKM. Trimming removed 2 bases from V and 3 bases from J, with 11 bases in between. Using reference TRBV28 and TRBJ2-7 for the parts outside the CDR3, the full variable domain is DVKVTQSSRYLVKRTGEKVFLECVQDMDHENMFWYRQDPGLGLRLIYFSYDVKMKEKGDIPEGYSVSREKKERFSLILESASTNQTSMYLCASSLSGLNYEQYFGPGTRLTVT.

This chain links TRBV7-2 with TRBJ2-7, with 14 bases matching TRBD2. There are 17 residues in the CDR3. The V gene's germline CDR1 is SGHTA and CDR2 FQGNSA. The junction had 10 bases not matched to a gene; V was cut back by 4 bases and J by 5 bases. CDR3 sequence reads: CASSSGLAGGKINEQYF. The CDR3 nucleotides are TGTGCCAGCAGCTCCGGACTAGCGGGAGGCAAGATCAACGAGCAGTACTTC.

This clone has more than one count but fewer than ten. The chain's CDR3 is CASSLQGGNQETQYF. DNA of the CDR3: TGTGCCAGCTCGCTGCAAGGCGGGAACCAAGAGACCCAGTACTTC. The V and J genes are TRBV18 and TRBJ2-5; tentative D call: TRBD2 (6 bases). The V end was cut by 6 bases, the J end by 0 bases, with 14 bases between. There are 15 residues in the CDR3. The germline CDR1 and CDR2 sequences are KGHSH and LQKENI.

This clone was detected a few times. At one of its ends the junction is not consistent with the germline gene, which may arise from a read error. The genes are TRBV7-7 and TRBJ2-5, with TRBD2 identical over 8 bases. The CDR3 sequence is 15 residues long. Germline V lookup: CDR1 SSHAT, CDR2 FNYEAQ (reference sequence). CDR3 sequence (DNA): TGTGCTAGCAGCTTAAGCGGGAGTTCTCAAGAGACCCAGTACTTC. The encoded protein is CASSLSGSSQETQYF.

J is TRBJ1-3 and V is TRBV28; the D gene is possibly TRBD1 (5 bases). V dropped 3 bases and J dropped 8 bases, with 20 bases sitting between them. The CDR3 has 16 residues. The germline V gene encodes CDR1 MDHEN and CDR2 SYDVKM. Written as DNA, the CDR3 is TGTGCCAGCAGTTTCGGCAGGGTCCCTGTTGGGGACACCATATATTTT. It translates to CASSFGRVPVGDTIYF.

The gene calls are TRBV4-3 and TRBJ2-5; 9 bases are shared with TRBD2. CDR3 length: 17 residues. Germline V gene data show CDR1 as LGHNA and CDR2 as YSLEER. V lost 5 bases and J lost 2; bases outside the gene matches: 12. The CDR3 DNA reads as TGCGCCAGCAGCTCAAGGAGACTAGCGGACGCACAAGAGACCCAGTACTTC. This encodes CASSSRRLADAQETQYF.